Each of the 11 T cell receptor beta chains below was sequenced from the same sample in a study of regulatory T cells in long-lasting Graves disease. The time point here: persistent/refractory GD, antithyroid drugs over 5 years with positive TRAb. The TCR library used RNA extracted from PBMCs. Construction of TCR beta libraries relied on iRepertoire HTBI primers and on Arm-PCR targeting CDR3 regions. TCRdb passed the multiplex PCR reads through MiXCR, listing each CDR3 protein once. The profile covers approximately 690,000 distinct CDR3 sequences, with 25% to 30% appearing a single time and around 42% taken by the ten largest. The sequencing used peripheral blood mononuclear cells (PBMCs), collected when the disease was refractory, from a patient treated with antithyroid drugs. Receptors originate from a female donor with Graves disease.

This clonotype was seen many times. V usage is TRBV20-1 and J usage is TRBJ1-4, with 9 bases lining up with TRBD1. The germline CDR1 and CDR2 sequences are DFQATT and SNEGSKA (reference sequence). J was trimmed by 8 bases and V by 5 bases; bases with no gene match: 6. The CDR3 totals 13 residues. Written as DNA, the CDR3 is TGCAGTGCTCGGGGACAGGGAAGGGAAAAACTGTTTTTT. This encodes CSARGQGREKLFF.

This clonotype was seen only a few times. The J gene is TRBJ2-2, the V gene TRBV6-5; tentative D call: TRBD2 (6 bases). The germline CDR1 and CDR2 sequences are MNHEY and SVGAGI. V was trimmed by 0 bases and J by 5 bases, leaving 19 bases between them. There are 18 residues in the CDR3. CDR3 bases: TGTGCCAGCAGTTACTCAGACCTCGGGAGCCGCTATACCGGGGAGCTGTTTTTT. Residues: CASSYSDLGSRYTGELFF.

For the CDR3, the DNA is TGTGCCAGTAGATACGGTGGATCAGTGTCTAATGAAAAACTGTTTTTT. Translating it yields CASRYGGSVSNEKLFF. The rearrangement joins TRBV19 to TRBJ1-4; D is unresolved. CDR1 and CDR2 (germline): LNHDA, SQIVND (reference sequence). The CDR3 totals 16 residues. Trimming removed 6 bases from V and 3 bases from J, with 17 bases in between.

The CDR3 bases are TGCGCCAGCAGACGGGACGGGAGTCTTTCACCCCTCCACTTT. It specifies CASRRDGSLSPLHF. The rearrangement uses TRBV5-1 and TRBJ1-6, with D possibly being TRBD1 (5 bases). CDR3 length: 14 amino acids. V was trimmed by 5 bases and J by 9 bases, leaving 15 bases between them. In germline, CDR1 is SGHRS, CDR2 YFSETQ.

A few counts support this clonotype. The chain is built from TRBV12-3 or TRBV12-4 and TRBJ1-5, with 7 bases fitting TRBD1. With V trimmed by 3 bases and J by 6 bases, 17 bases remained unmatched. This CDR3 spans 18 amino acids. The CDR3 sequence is CASSFRRLWGQNGQPQHF. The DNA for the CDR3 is TGTGCCAGCAGTTTTCGCCGTCTTTGGGGACAGAACGGTCAGCCCCAGCATTTT.

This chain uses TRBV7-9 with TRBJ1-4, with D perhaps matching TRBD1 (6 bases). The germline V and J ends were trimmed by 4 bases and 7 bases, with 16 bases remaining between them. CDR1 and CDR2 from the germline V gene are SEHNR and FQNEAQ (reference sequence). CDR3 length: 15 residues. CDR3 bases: TGTGCCAGCAGCTCCCCACAGGGAGGGGTTGAAAAACTGTTTTTT. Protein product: CASSSPQGGVEKLFF.

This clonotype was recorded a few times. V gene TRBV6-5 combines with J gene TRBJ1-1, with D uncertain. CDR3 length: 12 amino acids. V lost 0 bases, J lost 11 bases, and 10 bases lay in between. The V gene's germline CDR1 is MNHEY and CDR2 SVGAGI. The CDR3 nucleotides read TGTGCCAGCAGTTACTCGGTAGAAGGGGCTTTCTTT. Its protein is CASSYSVEGAFF.

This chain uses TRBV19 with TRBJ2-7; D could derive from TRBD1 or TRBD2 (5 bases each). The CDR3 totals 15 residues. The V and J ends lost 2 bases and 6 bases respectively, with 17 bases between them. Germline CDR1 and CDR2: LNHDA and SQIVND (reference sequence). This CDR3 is CASSIRGAARPEQYF. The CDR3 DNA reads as TGTGCCAGTAGTATAAGGGGAGCGGCGCGCCCCGAGCAGTACTTC. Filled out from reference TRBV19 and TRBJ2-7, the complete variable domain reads DGGITQSPKYLFRKEGQNVTLSCEQNLNHDAMYWYRQDPGQGLRLIYYSQIVNDFQKGDIAEGYSVSREKKESFPLTVTSAQKNPTAFYLCASSIRGAARPEQYFGPGTRLTVT.

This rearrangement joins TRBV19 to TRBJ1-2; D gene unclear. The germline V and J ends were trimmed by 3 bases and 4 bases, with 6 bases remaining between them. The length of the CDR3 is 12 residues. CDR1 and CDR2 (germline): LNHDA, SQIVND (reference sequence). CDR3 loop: CASSMSSYGYTF. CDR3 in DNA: TGTGCCAGTAGTATGTCCAGCTATGGCTACACCTTC.

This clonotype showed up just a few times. The CDR3 bases are TGTGCCAGCAGCTTAGGCCCCATCGAGCAGTACTTC. Translating it yields CASSLGPIEQYF. The J gene is TRBJ2-7, the V gene TRBV13; D call uncertain. The length of the CDR3 is 12 residues. V lost 0 bases, J lost 6 bases, and 6 bases lay in between. Germline CDR1 PRHDT, CDR2 FYEKMQ (reference sequence).

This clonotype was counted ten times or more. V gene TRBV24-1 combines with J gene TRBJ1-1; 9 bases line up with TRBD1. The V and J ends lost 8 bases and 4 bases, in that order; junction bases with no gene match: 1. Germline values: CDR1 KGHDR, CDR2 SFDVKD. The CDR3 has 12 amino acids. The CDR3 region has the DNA TGTGCCACCAAGGGACAGGGCACTGAAGCTTTCTTT. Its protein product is CATKGQGTEAFF.